The rows below give T cell receptor beta chains drawn from one sample of a study of blood T cell repertoires in COVID-19. Using immunoSEQ multiplex PCR, the repertoire was profiled, and TCRdb retains in-frame clones only, with some absent. The sample lists more than 85,000 clones, 82% seen once, with approximately 15% in the top ten. The material sequenced was peripheral blood. The source of these receptors is a woman aged 60-70 years with acute or convalescent COVID-19. The CDR3 runs from the conserved cysteine through the conserved F or W. The D gene is left open where the match is weak. Clone size appears in some rows only: once, few, many, or a class for an expanded clone.

j_gene: TRBJ2-7; abundance: NA; v_gene: TRBV7-3; d_gene: NA; CDR3nt: TGTGCCAGCAGCTTATATGGCCAGGGTGGCTACGAGCAGTACTTC; CDR3aa: CASSLYGQGGYEQYF
j_gene: TRBJ1-1; abundance: NA; v_gene: TRBV19; d_gene: NA; CDR3nt: TGTGCCACTAACCGTCAGGGTTTGAACACTGAAGCTTTCTTT; CDR3aa: CATNRQGLNTEAFF
j_gene: TRBJ1-3; abundance: NA; v_gene: TRBV10-3; d_gene: NA; CDR3nt: TGTGCCATCAGTGACCACTCTGGAAACACCATATATTTT; CDR3aa: CAISDHSGNTIYF
j_gene: TRBJ1-1; abundance: NA; v_gene: TRBV6-6; d_gene: NA; CDR3nt: TGTGCCAGCAAAAACAGGGACACTGAAGCTTTCTTT; CDR3aa: CASKNRDTEAFF
j_gene: TRBJ2-1; abundance: few; v_gene: TRBV9; d_gene: TRBD2; CDR3nt: TGTGCCAGCAGCGTAGGGACTAGCGGGGTAGGCAATGAGCAGTTCTTC; CDR3aa: CASSVGTSGVGNEQFF
j_gene: TRBJ2-1; abundance: NA; v_gene: TRBV4-1; d_gene: NA; CDR3nt: TGCGCCAGCAGTCTAGTACAGGGATACAATGAGCAGTTCTTC; CDR3aa: CASSLVQGYNEQFF
j_gene: TRBJ1-5; abundance: NA; v_gene: TRBV7-6; d_gene: NA; CDR3nt: TGTGCCAGCAGCTGGGAAACAGGGCCAATACAGCCCCAGCATTTT; CDR3aa: CASSWETGPIQPQHF
j_gene: TRBJ1-1; abundance: NA; v_gene: TRBV6-4; d_gene: NA; CDR3nt: TGTGCCAGCAGAAGAATAGCAGGGGACGCTGAAGCTTTCTTT; CDR3aa: CASRRIAGDAEAFF
j_gene: TRBJ1-2; abundance: NA; v_gene: TRBV5-4; d_gene: NA; CDR3nt: TGTGCCAGCAGCCGGCAGCCCACAGGGAACTATGGCTACACCTTC; CDR3aa: CASSRQPTGNYGYTF
j_gene: TRBJ1-6; abundance: NA; v_gene: TRBV7-2; d_gene: NA; CDR3nt: TGTGCCAGCAGCTTAGTGGGGCAGGGCAGTTCACCCCTCCACTTT; CDR3aa: CASSLVGQGSSPLHF
j_gene: TRBJ2-2; abundance: NA; v_gene: TRBV7-2; d_gene: TRBD1; CDR3nt: TGTGCCAGCAGGGCACCCGGGACAGGACCCACCGGGGAGCTGTTTTTT; CDR3aa: CASRAPGTGPTGELFF
j_gene: TRBJ1-1; abundance: once; v_gene: TRBV30; d_gene: NA; CDR3nt: TGTGCCTGGAGTGCTGATCGGTTAACTGAAGCTTTCTTT; CDR3aa: CAWSADRLTEAFF
j_gene: TRBJ1-5; abundance: NA; v_gene: TRBV7-2; d_gene: NA; CDR3nt: TGTGCCAGCAGCCCAAGAGCGAATAGCAATCAGCCCCAGCATTTT; CDR3aa: CASSPRANSNQPQHF
j_gene: TRBJ1-2; abundance: once; v_gene: TRBV6-1; d_gene: NA; CDR3nt: TGTGCCAGCAGTGTATCCGGGAGGGCTACGGCCAACTATGGCTACACCTTC; CDR3aa: CASSVSGRATANYGYTF
j_gene: TRBJ2-3; abundance: NA; v_gene: TRBV2; d_gene: NA; CDR3nt: TGTGCCAGCAGGGGGGACACGTATACGCAGTATTTT; CDR3aa: CASRGDTYTQYF
j_gene: TRBJ2-2; abundance: NA; v_gene: TRBV7-3; d_gene: NA; CDR3nt: TGTGCCAGCAGCCGGGACACCGGGGAGCTGTTTTTT; CDR3aa: CASSRDTGELFF
j_gene: TRBJ1-2; abundance: NA; v_gene: TRBV5-4; d_gene: NA; CDR3nt: TGTGCCAGCAGCGCTGGAAGGGAGGGCTATGGCTACACCTTC; CDR3aa: CASSAGREGYGYTF
j_gene: TRBJ1-5; abundance: NA; v_gene: TRBV5-6; d_gene: NA; CDR3nt: TGTGCCAGCATGAGAGGCGGTCCCCTCCCCCAGCCCCAGCATTTT; CDR3aa: CASMRGGPLPQPQHF
j_gene: TRBJ2-3; abundance: NA; v_gene: TRBV7-2; d_gene: TRBD2; CDR3nt: TGTGCCAGCGAATCGGGACTAGCGTTGGATACGCAGTATTTT; CDR3aa: CASESGLALDTQYF
j_gene: TRBJ1-1; abundance: NA; v_gene: TRBV10-3; d_gene: NA; CDR3nt: TGTGCCATCAGTGAGTCCAAGGGGAGGGGCACTGAAGCTTTCTTT; CDR3aa: CAISESKGRGTEAFF